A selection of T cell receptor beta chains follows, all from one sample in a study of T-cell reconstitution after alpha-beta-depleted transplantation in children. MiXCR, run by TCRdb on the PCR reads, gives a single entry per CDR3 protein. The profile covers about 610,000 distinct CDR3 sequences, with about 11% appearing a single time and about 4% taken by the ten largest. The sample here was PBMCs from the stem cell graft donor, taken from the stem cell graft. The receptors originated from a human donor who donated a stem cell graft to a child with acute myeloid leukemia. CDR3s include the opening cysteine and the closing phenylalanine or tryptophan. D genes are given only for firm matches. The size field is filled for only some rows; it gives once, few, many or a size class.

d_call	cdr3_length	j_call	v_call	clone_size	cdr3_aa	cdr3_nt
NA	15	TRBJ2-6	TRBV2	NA	CASSVGGRGANVLTF	TGTGCCAGCAGTGTAGGTGGACGTGGGGCCAACGTCCTGACTTTC
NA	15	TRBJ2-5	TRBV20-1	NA	CSAHTGTLKGETQYF	TGCAGTGCTCACACCGGGACTCTCAAGGGAGAGACCCAGTACTTC
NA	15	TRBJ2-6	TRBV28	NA	CASRGQVAGANVLTF	TGTGCCAGCAGAGGACAAGTAGCTGGGGCCAACGTCCTGACTTTC
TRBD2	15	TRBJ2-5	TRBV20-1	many	CSATAGVLGGETQYF	TGCAGTGCTACAGCGGGAGTTTTGGGTGGGGAGACCCAGTACTTC
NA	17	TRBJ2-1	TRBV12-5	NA	CASGPGVGDRSYNEQFF	TGTGCTAGTGGGCCCGGGGTGGGCGACAGGTCCTACAATGAGCAGTTCTTC
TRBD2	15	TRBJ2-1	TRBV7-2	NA	CASRRSSGLYNEQFF	TGTGCCAGCAGAAGGTCTAGCGGACTTTACAATGAGCAGTTCTTC
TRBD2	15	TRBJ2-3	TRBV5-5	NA	CASSSTGGSTDTQYF	TGTGCCAGCAGCTCCACCGGGGGGAGCACAGATACGCAGTATTTT
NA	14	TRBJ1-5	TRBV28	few	CASSPHSDNQPQHF	TGTGCCAGCAGTCCTCACAGTGACAATCAGCCCCAGCATTTT
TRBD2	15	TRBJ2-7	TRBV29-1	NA	CSVRVTSGSSYEQYF	TGCAGCGTTCGGGTGACTAGCGGGAGCTCCTACGAGCAGTACTTC
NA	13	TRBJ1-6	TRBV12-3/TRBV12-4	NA	CASSFPKRTPLHF	TGTGCCAGCAGTTTCCCCAAGCGGACACCCCTCCACTTT
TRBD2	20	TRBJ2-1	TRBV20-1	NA	CSASNYGTSGRASPSNEQFF	TGCAGTGCCTCCAACTATGGGACTAGCGGGAGGGCCTCTCCTAGCAATGAGCAGTTCTTC
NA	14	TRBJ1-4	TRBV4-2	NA	CASSQETADEKLFF	TGTGCCAGCAGCCAAGAAACAGCCGACGAAAAACTGTTTTTT
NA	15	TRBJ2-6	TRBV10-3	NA	CATKTTGSGANVLTF	TGTGCCACCAAAACGACGGGGTCTGGGGCCAACGTCCTGACTTTC
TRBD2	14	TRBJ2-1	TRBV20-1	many	CSAKESSGYNEQFF	TGCAGTGCGAAGGAGTCTAGCGGCTACAATGAGCAGTTCTTC
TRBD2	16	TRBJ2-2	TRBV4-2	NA	CASSQDVAGGSGELFF	TGTGCCAGCAGCCAAGATGTAGCGGGAGGTAGCGGGGAGCTGTTTTTT
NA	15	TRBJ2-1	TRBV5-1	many	CASSPVPSSYNEQFF	TGTGCCAGCAGCCCGGTCCCTAGCTCCTACAATGAGCAGTTCTTC
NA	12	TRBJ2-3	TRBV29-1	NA	CSVRPVGDTQYF	TGCAGCGTTCGGCCCGTAGGAGATACGCAGTATTTT
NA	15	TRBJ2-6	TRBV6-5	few	CASSYGAHGANVLTF	TGTGCCAGCAGTTACGGAGCTCATGGGGCCAACGTCCTGACTTTC
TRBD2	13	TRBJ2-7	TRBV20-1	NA	CSAEGLAGDEQYF	TGCAGTGCTGAGGGACTAGCGGGAGACGAGCAGTACTTC
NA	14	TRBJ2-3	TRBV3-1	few	CASSQGEGRDTQYF	TGTGCCAGCAGCCAAGGAGAGGGAAGAGATACGCAGTATTTT
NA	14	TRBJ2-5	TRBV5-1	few	CASALDKLGETQYF	TGCGCCAGCGCCTTAGACAAATTAGGGGAGACCCAGTACTTC
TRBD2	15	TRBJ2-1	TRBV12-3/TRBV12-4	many	CASSFMASGMNEQFF	TGTGCCAGCAGTTTTATGGCTAGCGGGATGAATGAGCAGTTCTTC
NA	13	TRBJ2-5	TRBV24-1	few	CATSDRRGETQYF	TGTGCCACCAGTGATCGGCGGGGAGAGACCCAGTACTTC
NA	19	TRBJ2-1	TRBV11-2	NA	CASSLSFGGHGSSYNEQFF	TGTGCCAGCAGCTTAAGTTTTGGTGGCCATGGGAGCTCCTACAATGAGCAGTTCTTC
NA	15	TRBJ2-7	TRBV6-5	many	CASSYDTAGKVEQYF	TGTGCCAGCAGTTACGACACAGCGGGCAAGGTCGAGCAGTACTTC
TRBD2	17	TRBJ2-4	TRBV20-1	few	CSARDLGGRADRNIQYF	TGCAGTGCTAGAGATCTGGGCGGGAGGGCCGATAGAAACATTCAGTACTTC
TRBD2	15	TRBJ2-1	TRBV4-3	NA	CASSPGAGGFNEQFF	TGCGCCAGCAGCCCTGGGGCGGGAGGATTCAATGAGCAGTTCTTC